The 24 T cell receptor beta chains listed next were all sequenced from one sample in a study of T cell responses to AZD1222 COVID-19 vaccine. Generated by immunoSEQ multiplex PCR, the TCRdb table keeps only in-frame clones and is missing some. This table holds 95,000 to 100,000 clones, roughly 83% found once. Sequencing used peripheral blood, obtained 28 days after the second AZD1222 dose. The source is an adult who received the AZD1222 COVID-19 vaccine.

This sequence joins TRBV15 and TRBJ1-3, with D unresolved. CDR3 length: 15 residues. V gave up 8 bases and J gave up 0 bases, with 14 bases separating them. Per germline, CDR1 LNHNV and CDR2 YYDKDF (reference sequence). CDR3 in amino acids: CATGRALSSGNTIYF. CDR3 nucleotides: TGTGCCACCGGGAGGGCTTTAAGCTCTGGAAACACCATATATTTT. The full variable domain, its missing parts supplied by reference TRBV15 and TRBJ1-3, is DAMVIQNPRYQVTQFGKPVTLSCSQTLNHNVMYWYQQKSSQAPKLLFHYYDKDFNNEADTPDNFQSRRPNTSFCFLDIRSPGLGDTAMYLCATGRALSSGNTIYFGEGSWLTVV.

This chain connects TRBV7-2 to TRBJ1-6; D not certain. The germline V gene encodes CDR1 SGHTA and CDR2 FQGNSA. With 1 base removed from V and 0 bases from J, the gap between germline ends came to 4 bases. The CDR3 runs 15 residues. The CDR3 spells CASSLGGSYNSPLHF. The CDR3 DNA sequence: TGTGCCAGCAGCTTAGGTGGCTCCTATAATTCACCCCTCCACTTT.

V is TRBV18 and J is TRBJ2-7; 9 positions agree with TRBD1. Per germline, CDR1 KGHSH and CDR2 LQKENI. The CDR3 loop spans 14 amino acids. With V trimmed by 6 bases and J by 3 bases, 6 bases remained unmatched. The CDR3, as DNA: TGTGCCAGCTCTCCCGGGACAGGGTTCTACGAGCAGTACTTC. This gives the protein CASSPGTGFYEQYF.

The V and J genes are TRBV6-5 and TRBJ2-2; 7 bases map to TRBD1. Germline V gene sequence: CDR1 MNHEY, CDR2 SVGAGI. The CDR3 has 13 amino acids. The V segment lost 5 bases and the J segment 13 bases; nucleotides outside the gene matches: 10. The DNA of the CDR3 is TGTGCCAGCAGTACAGGACAGGACGCGAGGCTGTTTTTT. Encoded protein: CASSTGQDARLFF.

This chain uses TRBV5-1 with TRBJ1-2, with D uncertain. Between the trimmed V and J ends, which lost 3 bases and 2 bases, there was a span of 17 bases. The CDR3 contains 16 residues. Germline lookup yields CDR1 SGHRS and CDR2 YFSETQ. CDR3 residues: CASSSETLDVNYGYTF. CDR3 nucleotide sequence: TGCGCCAGCAGCTCCGAGACCCTCGACGTCAACTATGGCTACACCTTC. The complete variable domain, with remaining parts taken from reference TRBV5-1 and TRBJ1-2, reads KAGVTQTPRYLIKTRGQQVTLSCSPISGHRSVSWYQQTPGQGLQFLFEYFSETQRNKGNFPGRFSGRQFSNSRSEMNVSTLELGDSALYLCASSSETLDVNYGYTFGSGTRLTVV.

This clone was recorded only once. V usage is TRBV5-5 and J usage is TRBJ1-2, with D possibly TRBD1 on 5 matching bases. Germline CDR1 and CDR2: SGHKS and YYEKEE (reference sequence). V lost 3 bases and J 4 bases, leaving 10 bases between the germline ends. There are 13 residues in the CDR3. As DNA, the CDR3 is TGTGCCAGCAGCTCGACGACAGTCTATGGCTACACCTTC. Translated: CASSSTTVYGYTF.

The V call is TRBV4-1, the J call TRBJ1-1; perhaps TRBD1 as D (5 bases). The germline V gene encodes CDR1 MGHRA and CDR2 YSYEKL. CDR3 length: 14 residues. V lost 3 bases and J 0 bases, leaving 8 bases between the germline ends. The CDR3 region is CASSHQGLNTEAFF. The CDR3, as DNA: TGCGCCAGCAGCCACCAGGGATTGAACACTGAAGCTTTCTTT.

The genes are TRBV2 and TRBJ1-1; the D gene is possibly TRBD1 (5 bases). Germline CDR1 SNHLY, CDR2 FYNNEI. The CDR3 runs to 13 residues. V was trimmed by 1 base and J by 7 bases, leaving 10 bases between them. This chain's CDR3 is CASSEVRGREAFF. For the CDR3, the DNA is TGTGCCAGCAGTGAAGTCCGGGGACGTGAAGCTTTCTTT.

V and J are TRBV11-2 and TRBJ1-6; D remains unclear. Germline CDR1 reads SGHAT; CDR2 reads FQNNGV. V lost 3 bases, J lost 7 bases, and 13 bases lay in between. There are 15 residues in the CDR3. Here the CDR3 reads CASSLFRAVNSPLHF. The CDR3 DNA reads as TGTGCCAGCAGCTTGTTCCGGGCCGTAAATTCACCCCTCCACTTT.

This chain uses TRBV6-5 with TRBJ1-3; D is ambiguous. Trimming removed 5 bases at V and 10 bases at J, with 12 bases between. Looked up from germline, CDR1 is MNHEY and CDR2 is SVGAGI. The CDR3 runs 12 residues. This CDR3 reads CASSTGIGTIYF. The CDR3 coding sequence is TGTGCCAGCAGTACCGGGATTGGGACCATATATTTT.

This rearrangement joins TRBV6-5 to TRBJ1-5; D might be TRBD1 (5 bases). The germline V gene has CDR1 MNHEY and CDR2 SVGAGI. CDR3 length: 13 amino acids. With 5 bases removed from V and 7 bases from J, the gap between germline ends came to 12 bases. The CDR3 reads CASSTLRGQPQHF. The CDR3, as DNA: TGTGCCAGCAGTACACTGAGGGGCCAGCCCCAGCATTTT.

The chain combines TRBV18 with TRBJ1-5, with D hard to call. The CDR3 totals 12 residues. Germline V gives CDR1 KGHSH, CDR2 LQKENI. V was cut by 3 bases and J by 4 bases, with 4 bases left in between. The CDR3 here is CASSPGNQPQHF. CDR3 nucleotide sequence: TGTGCCAGCTCACCGGGGAATCAGCCCCAGCATTTT.

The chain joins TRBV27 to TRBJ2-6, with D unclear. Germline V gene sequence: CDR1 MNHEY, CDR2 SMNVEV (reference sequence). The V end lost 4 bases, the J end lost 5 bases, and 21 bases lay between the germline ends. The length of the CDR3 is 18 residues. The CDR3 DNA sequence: TGTGCCAGCAGTTCCATAGATCGGCTACAAAGTCGGGCCAACGTCCTGACTTTC. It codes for CASSSIDRLQSRANVLTF.

The CDR3 DNA follows: TGTGCCAGTAGTACTCGACTAGCGGAGGCAGATACGCAGTATTTT. Protein: CASSTRLAEADTQYF. The chain uses TRBV19 and TRBJ2-3; 9 bases agree with TRBD2. Germline V CDR1 and CDR2: LNHDA, SQIVND (reference sequence). Trimming took 4 bases from V and 4 from J; bases not matched to a gene: 6. The CDR3 covers 15 residues.

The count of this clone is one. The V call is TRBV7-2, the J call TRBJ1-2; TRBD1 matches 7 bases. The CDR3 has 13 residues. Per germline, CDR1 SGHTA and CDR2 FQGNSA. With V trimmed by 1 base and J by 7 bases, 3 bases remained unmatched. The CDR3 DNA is TGTGCCAGCAGCTTAGAACAGGGGATTGGCTACACCTTC. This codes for CASSLEQGIGYTF.

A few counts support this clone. The CDR3: CASSQGRSIRGQFF. In DNA, the CDR3 is TGTGCCAGCAGCCAGGGACGGTCCATACGGGGGCAGTTCTTC. The V and J genes are TRBV3-1 (or the pseudogene TRBV3-2) and TRBJ2-1, with D perhaps TRBD1 or TRBD2 (5 bases each). This CDR3 spans 14 amino acids. The V end lost 3 bases, the J end lost 12 bases, and 18 bases lay between the germline ends. Germline assignment: CDR1 LGHDT and CDR2 YNNKEL (reference sequence).

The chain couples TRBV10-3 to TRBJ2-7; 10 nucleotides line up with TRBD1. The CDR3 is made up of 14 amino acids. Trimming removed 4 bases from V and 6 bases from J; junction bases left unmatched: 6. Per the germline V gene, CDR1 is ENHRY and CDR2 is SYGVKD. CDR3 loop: CAISVRQGAGEQYF. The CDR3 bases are TGTGCCATCAGTGTTCGACAGGGGGCGGGCGAGCAGTACTTC.

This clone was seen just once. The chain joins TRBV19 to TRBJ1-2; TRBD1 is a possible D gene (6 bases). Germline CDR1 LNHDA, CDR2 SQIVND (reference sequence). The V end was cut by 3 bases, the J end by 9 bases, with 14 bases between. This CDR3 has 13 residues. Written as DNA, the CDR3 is TGTGCCAGTAGTATTCAACGGCAGGGGAGCTACACCTTC. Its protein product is CASSIQRQGSYTF.

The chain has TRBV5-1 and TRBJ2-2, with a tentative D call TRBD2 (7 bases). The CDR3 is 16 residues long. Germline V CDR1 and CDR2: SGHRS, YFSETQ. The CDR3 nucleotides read TGCCCCACAAAAAACGCCGGGGGGCCGAACACCGGGGAGCTGTTTTTT. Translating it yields CPTKNAGGPNTGELFF.

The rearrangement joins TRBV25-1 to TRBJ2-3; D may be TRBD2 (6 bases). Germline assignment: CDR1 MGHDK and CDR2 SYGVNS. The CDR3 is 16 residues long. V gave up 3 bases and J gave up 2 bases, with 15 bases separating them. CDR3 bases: TGTGCCAGCAGTGAGGTTGAGGCGGGGAACACAGATACGCAGTATTTT. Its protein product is CASSEVEAGNTDTQYF. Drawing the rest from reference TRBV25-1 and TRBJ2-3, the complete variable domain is EADIYQTPRYLVIGTGKKITLECSQTMGHDKMYWYQQDPGMELHLIHYSYGVNSTEKGDLSSESTVSRIRTEHFPLTLESARPSHTSQYLCASSEVEAGNTDTQYFGPGTRLTVL.

The CDR3: CASSLQGLRGVYEQYF. CDR3 sequence (DNA): TGTGCCAGCAGCTTGCAGGGTTTGCGGGGGGTCTACGAGCAGTACTTC. This sequence joins TRBV11-2 and TRBJ2-7, with 8 nucleotides matching TRBD2. The V gene's germline CDR1 is SGHAT and CDR2 FQNNGV. The CDR3 contains 16 residues. Germline trimming cut 3 bases from V and 3 bases from J; bases unmatched to any gene: 10.

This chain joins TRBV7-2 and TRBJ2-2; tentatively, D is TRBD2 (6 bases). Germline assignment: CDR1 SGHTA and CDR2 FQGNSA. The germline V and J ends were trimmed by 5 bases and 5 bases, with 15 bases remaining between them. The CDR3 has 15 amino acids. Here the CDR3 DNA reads TGTGCCAGCAGCGTTAGTCCCGCGGGGACCGGGGAGCTGTTTTTT. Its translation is CASSVSPAGTGELFF.

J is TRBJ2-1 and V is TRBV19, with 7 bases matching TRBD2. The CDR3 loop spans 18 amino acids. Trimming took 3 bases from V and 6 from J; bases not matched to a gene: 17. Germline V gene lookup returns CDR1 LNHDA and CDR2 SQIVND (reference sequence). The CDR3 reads CASSIFGLVFGSGNEQFF. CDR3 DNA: TGTGCCAGTAGTATTTTCGGACTAGTTTTTGGTTCGGGCAATGAGCAGTTCTTC.

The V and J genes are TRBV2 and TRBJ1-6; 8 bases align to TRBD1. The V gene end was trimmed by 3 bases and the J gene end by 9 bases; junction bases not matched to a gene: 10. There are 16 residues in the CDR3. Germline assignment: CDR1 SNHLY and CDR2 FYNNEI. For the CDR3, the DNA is TGTGCCAGCAGTGATGACAGGGGAATGGCTTTTTCACCCCTCCACTTT. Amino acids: CASSDDRGMAFSPLHF.